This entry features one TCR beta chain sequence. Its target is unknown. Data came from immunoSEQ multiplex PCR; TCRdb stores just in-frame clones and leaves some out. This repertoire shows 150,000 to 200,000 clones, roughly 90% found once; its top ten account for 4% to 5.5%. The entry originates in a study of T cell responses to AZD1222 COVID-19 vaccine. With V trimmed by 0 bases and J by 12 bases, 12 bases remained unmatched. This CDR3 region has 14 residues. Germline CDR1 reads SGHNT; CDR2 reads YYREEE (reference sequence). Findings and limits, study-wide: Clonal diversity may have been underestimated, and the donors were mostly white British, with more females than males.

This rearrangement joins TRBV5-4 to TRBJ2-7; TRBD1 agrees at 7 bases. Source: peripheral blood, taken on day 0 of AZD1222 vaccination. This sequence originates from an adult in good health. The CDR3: CASSLESDRDHLYF. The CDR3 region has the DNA TGTGCCAGCAGCTTGGAGTCAGACAGGGACCATCTGTACTTC.